These 29 T cell receptor beta chains were all obtained from the same sample, sequenced in a study of T cells after yellow fever vaccination (dated by TCRdb to between 2018 and 2020). The treatment or condition label corresponds to: live attenuated yellow fever vaccine strain. Library method: 5' RACE. The sequencing machine was an Illumina HiSeq 2500. TCRdb reanalyzed the raw reads on its own, using fastp at Q25 for trimming and MiXCR for clone calling, and kept in-frame beta chains. Each entry merges the rows of one CDR3 protein and shows their most common DNA and genes. Across this sample there are roughly 62,000 distinct CDR3 sequences, with roughly 7.4% seen only once. Approximately 41% of the sample comes from the top ten. The sequenced sample was CD8+ T cells sorted from PBMCs, obtained on the day of the first yellow fever vaccination. The receptors shown here come from a young man who received the YFV17D yellow fever vaccine.

V and J are TRBV5-4 and TRBJ2-5, with TRBD2 as a possible D gene (7 bases). Germline V CDR1 and CDR2: SGHNT, YYREEE (reference sequence). CDR3 length: 15 residues. V shed 4 bases and J shed 2 bases, with 15 bases lying between them. The CDR3 DNA sequence: TGTGCCAGCAGCCTACAGGGACTAACGCAAGAGACCCAGTACTTC. As protein: CASSLQGLTQETQYF.

This clonotype was seen a handful of times. V is TRBV12-3 or TRBV12-4 and J is TRBJ2-7, with 7 bases identical to TRBD1. The CDR3 covers 12 residues. The V gene end was trimmed by 5 bases and the J gene end by 4 bases; junction bases not matched to a gene: 2. CDR3 loop: CASSPTGYEQYV. The CDR3 DNA sequence: TGTGCCAGCAGTCCGACAGGGTACGAGCAGTACGTC.

The CDR3 loop is CASRGLAGGKIDEQFF. In nucleotides, the CDR3 is TGTGCCAGCAGAGGACTAGCGGGGGGGAAAATTGATGAGCAGTTCTTC. V usage is TRBV12-3 or TRBV12-4 and J usage is TRBJ2-1; TRBD2 agrees at 15 bases. The length of the CDR3 is 16 residues. V trimming: 6 bases; J trimming: 8 bases; junction bases outside the gene matches: 8.

There are many counts of this clonotype. V is TRBV5-1 and J is TRBJ2-7; 7 bases line up with TRBD1. Trimming removed 0 bases from V and 2 bases from J; junction bases left unmatched: 5. The germline V gene encodes CDR1 SGHRS and CDR2 YFSETQ. The CDR3 length is 15 residues. The CDR3 nucleotides are TGCGCCAGCAGCTTGGAAGGTCAGGGGGCCTACGAGCAGTACTTC. Its translation: CASSLEGQGAYEQYF.

V and J are TRBV7-3 and TRBJ2-1; 9 nucleotides match TRBD1. The ends lost 3 bases at V and 7 bases at J; junction bases unmatched: 4. Germline CDR1 reads SGHTA; CDR2 reads FQGTGA. The CDR3 is 14 residues long. As DNA, the CDR3 is TGTGCCAGCAGCTTCGGGGGACAGGGTAATGAGCAGTTCTTC. Amino acid sequence: CASSFGGQGNEQFF.

The table lists this clonotype with a few counts. The rearrangement joins TRBV6-1 to TRBJ2-3; 11 bases align to TRBD2. Germline loops: CDR1 MNHNS, CDR2 SASEGT. J was trimmed by 5 bases and V by 8 bases; bases with no gene match: 9. This CDR3 is built from 15 residues. The CDR3 nucleotides are TGTGCCAGCCGCGGGCTAGCGGGGGGAAGAGATACGCAGTATTTT. It specifies CASRGLAGGRDTQYF.

This clonotype turned up a few times. The V gene is TRBV20-1, the J gene TRBJ2-3; the match to TRBD2 covers 8 bases. Germline trimming cut 6 bases from V and 2 bases from J; bases unmatched to any gene: 10. The CDR3 is 15 amino acids. CDR1 DFQATT and CDR2 SNEGSKA come from the germline V gene (reference sequence). The CDR3 DNA reads TGCAGTGCGCCACAAGGGACTAGTTACACAGATACGCAGTATTTT. It specifies CSAPQGTSYTDTQYF.

This chain joins TRBV15 and TRBJ2-5; 10 bases line up with TRBD2. Germline V gene data show CDR1 as LNHNV and CDR2 as YYDKDF (reference sequence). J gave up 6 bases and V 3 bases, and 10 bases lay outside the gene matches. The CDR3 loop spans 16 amino acids. CDR3 nucleotide sequence: TGTGCCACCAGCAGGAGCGGGGGGGCCTCCCTAAAGACCCAGTACTTC. Its translation is CATSRSGGASLKTQYF.

The gene calls are TRBV4-3 and TRBJ1-3; no definite D call. V gave up 1 base and J gave up 2 bases, with 6 bases separating them. CDR1 is LGHNA, CDR2 YSLEER, per germline. The CDR3 is 14 amino acids. CDR3 in amino acids: CASSQASAGNTIYF. CDR3 coding DNA: TGCGCCAGCAGCCAAGCTAGCGCTGGAAACACCATATATTTT.

The table lists this clonotype with many counts. The limits of the CDR3 on the DNA are not certain, so only TCRdb's listed CDR3 is given. V gene TRBV12-3 or TRBV12-4 combines with J gene TRBJ1-2; the DNA was not used to check the table's D call, TRBD1. Ends included, the CDR3 has 14 residues. CDR3 sequence reads: CASSTSDREDGYTF.

This rearrangement joins TRBV20-1 to TRBJ2-1; D is undetermined. The CDR3 sequence is 11 residues long. The V end lost 5 bases, the J end lost 9 bases, and 11 bases lay between the germline ends. The V gene's germline CDR1 is DFQATT and CDR2 SNEGSKA (reference sequence). The CDR3 coding sequence is TGCAGTGCTCGCCTAACGATTGAGCAGTTCTTC. This encodes CSARLTIEQFF.

Only a few counts were recorded for this clonotype. The chain couples TRBV20-1 to TRBJ2-1; tentatively, D is TRBD1 or TRBD2 (5 bases each). This CDR3 contains 15 residues. Trimming took off 3 bases at V and 4 bases at J, with 16 bases between the two ends. Germline V gene lookup returns CDR1 DFQATT and CDR2 SNEGSKA (reference sequence). CDR3 coding DNA: TGCAGTGCTAGGCGCCGGGACGGGGTTTACAATGAGCAGTTCTTC. This gives the protein CSARRRDGVYNEQFF.

This clonotype was observed a few times. The chain recombines TRBV5-1 with TRBJ2-3, with TRBD2 identical over 7 bases. This CDR3 is built from 16 residues. Looked up from germline, CDR1 is SGHRS and CDR2 is YFSETQ. V lost 0 bases and J lost 0; bases outside the gene matches: 4. CDR3 sequence (DNA): TGCGCCAGCAGCTTGGGGGGGGGTACGAGCACAGATACGCAGTATTTT. Amino acids: CASSLGGGTSTDTQYF. The whole variable domain, filled in from reference TRBV5-1 and TRBJ2-3, reads KAGVTQTPRYLIKTRGQQVTLSCSPISGHRSVSWYQQTPGQGLQFLFEYFSETQRNKGNFPGRFSGRQFSNSRSEMNVSTLELGDSALYLCASSLGGGTSTDTQYFGPGTRLTVL.

The rearrangement joins TRBV12-3 or TRBV12-4 to TRBJ1-5; D is unclear. The V gene lost 6 bases and the J gene lost 4 bases, with 10 bases spanning the gap. The length of the CDR3 is 13 residues. The DNA for the CDR3 is TGTGCCAGCAGCATCGGGCGTAATCAGCCCCAGCATTTT. Amino acid sequence: CASSIGRNQPQHF.

This clonotype was observed at least ten times. The gene calls are TRBV9 and TRBJ2-3; D might be TRBD2 (7 bases). The CDR3 runs 15 residues. The germline V and J ends were trimmed by 0 bases and 4 bases, with 12 bases remaining between them. The germline V gene has CDR1 SGDLS and CDR2 YYNGEE. This CDR3 is CASSVDAGAPDTQYF. CDR3 sequence (DNA): TGTGCCAGCAGCGTAGATGCGGGGGCCCCAGATACGCAGTATTTT.

At least ten counts were recorded for this clonotype. This chain links TRBV6-4 with TRBJ2-2, with no clear D. The V end was cut by 0 bases, the J end by 5 bases, with 4 bases between. The CDR3 runs 13 residues. Germline CDR1 and CDR2: MRHNA and SNTAGT. The CDR3 region is CASSDSTTGELFF. CDR3 coding DNA: TGTGCCAGCAGTGACTCGACTACCGGGGAGCTGTTTTTT.

This clonotype has at least ten counts. This chain connects TRBV5-4 to TRBJ2-3; 11 bases match TRBD2. The V and J ends lost 4 bases and 5 bases, in that order; junction bases with no gene match: 6. There are 15 residues in the CDR3. CDR1 and CDR2 (germline): SGHNT, YYREEE (reference sequence). CDR3 DNA sequence: TGTGCCAGCAGCGAAACCCTAGCGGGGGGAGATACGCAGTATTTT. It specifies CASSETLAGGDTQYF.

Worth noting for this clonotype: A read error may produce the germline difference seen at one junction end. The gene calls are TRBV2 and TRBJ2-5; D ambiguous. CDR1 is SNHLY and CDR2 is FYNNEI in the germline V gene. The CDR3 covers 14 residues. This CDR3 reads CASSEGYNQETQYF. Here the CDR3 DNA reads TGTGCCAGCAGCGAAGGCTACAACCAAGAGACCCAGTACTTC.

The chain links TRBV12-3 or TRBV12-4 to TRBJ2-3; 7 bases map to TRBD2. This CDR3 has 14 residues. The junction had 2 bases not matched to a gene; V was cut back by 3 bases and J by 2 bases. CDR3 sequence (DNA): TGTGCCAGCAGTTTTGCGGGGGTCACAGATACGCAGTATTTT. It encodes CASSFAGVTDTQYF.

This chain connects TRBV7-9 to TRBJ2-1; D is ambiguous. V was shortened by 4 bases and J by 0 bases, with 13 bases between the two germline ends. CDR1 SEHNR and CDR2 FQNEAQ come from the germline V gene (reference sequence). The length of the CDR3 is 16 residues. CDR3 amino acids: CASSSRTKSSYNEQFF. The CDR3 DNA is TGTGCCAGCAGCTCCCGAACTAAAAGCTCCTACAATGAGCAGTTCTTC. Using reference TRBV7-9 and TRBJ2-1 for the parts outside the CDR3, the full variable domain is DTGVSQNPRHKITKRGQNVTFRCDPISEHNRLYWYRQTLGQGPEFLTYFQNEAQLEKSRLLSDRFSAERPKGSFSTLEIQRTEQGDSAMYLCASSSRTKSSYNEQFFGPGTRLTVL.

This clonotype appeared many times. The chain combines TRBV12-3 or TRBV12-4 with TRBJ2-3; 9 bases map to TRBD2. The CDR3 covers 16 residues. Unmatched junction bases numbered 10, after V lost 5 bases and J lost 4 bases. The CDR3 nucleotides are TGTGCCAGCAGTGTACTCCTGGCTAGCGGGGCAGATACGCAGTATTTT. As protein: CASSVLLASGADTQYF.

This clonotype was counted a few times. The chain joins TRBV2 to TRBJ2-3; TRBD1 is a possible D gene (5 bases). Trimming removed 7 bases from V and 0 bases from J, with 11 bases in between. The germline CDR1 and CDR2 sequences are SNHLY and FYNNEI. This CDR3 comprises 14 residues. CDR3 region: CASMSPGSTDTQYF. CDR3 in DNA: TGTGCCAGCATGTCCCCAGGGAGCACAGATACGCAGTATTTT.

This chain links TRBV13 with TRBJ1-4, with D hard to call. The CDR3 covers 14 residues. V was trimmed by 6 bases and J by 5 bases, leaving 13 bases between them. CDR1 is PRHDT, CDR2 FYEKMQ, per germline (reference sequence). Here the CDR3 reads CASSVTGENEKLFF. The CDR3 nucleotides read TGTGCCAGCAGTGTGACCGGAGAGAATGAAAAACTGTTTTTT.

This clonotype was counted only a few times. This chain connects TRBV27 to TRBJ1-2, with D uncertain. This CDR3 comprises 11 residues. The V end was cut by 6 bases, the J end by 8 bases, with 10 bases between. Germline lookup yields CDR1 MNHEY and CDR2 SMNVEV (reference sequence). DNA for the CDR3: TGTGCCAGCAGCGGATTAGACGGCTACACCTTC. It codes for CASSGLDGYTF.

This clonotype was detected ten times or more. The chain carries TRBV7-6 and TRBJ1-2; weak D call: TRBD1 (5 bases). The CDR3 spans 16 residues. V was clipped by 0 bases and J by 4 bases, with 15 bases between them. Per the germline V gene, CDR1 is SGHVS and CDR2 is FNYEAQ. The CDR3 loop reads CASSLALGPGGYGYTF. CDR3 nucleotides: TGTGCCAGCAGCTTAGCCTTGGGTCCGGGGGGCTATGGCTACACCTTC.

This clonotype was counted ten times or more. The V call is TRBV9, the J call TRBJ2-1; 8 positions agree with TRBD2. The J segment lost 2 bases and the V segment lost 4 bases, leaving 5 bases of the junction unmatched. Germline loops: CDR1 SGDLS, CDR2 YYNGEE. The CDR3 sequence is 15 residues long. CDR3 DNA sequence: TGTGCCAGCAGCATCCGACTAGCGCCCTACAATGAGCAGTTCTTC. Amino acid sequence: CASSIRLAPYNEQFF.

In this sample, this clonotype turned up many times. This sequence joins TRBV4-3 and TRBJ2-5, with 9 bases aligning to TRBD2. The CDR3 totals 15 residues. The junction had 4 bases not matched to a gene; V was cut back by 2 bases and J by 3 bases. The germline V gene encodes CDR1 LGHNA and CDR2 YSLEER. The CDR3 DNA follows: TGCGCCAGCAGCCAACGGCCTAGCGGGGAAGAGACCCAGTACTTC. This gives the protein CASSQRPSGEETQYF.

This clonotype was recorded once. Compared with germline, one end of the junction differs, possibly owing to a read error. The genes are TRBV12-3 or TRBV12-4 and TRBJ2-7; D unresolved. CDR3 length: 12 residues. The CDR3 loop is CAGSRILYEQYF. As DNA, the CDR3 is TGTGCCGGCAGTCGAATCCTTTACGAGCAGTACTTC.

V and J are TRBV7-6 and TRBJ1-1, with 9 bases fitting TRBD1. V lost 3 bases, J lost 4 bases, and 12 bases stayed unmatched. The V gene's germline CDR1 is SGHVS and CDR2 FNYEAQ. CDR3 size: 17 residues. CDR3 nucleotide sequence: TGTGCCAGCAGCTTGGGACAGGGAGGATTGGTCGGCACTGAAGCTTTCTTT. This translates into CASSLGQGGLVGTEAFF.